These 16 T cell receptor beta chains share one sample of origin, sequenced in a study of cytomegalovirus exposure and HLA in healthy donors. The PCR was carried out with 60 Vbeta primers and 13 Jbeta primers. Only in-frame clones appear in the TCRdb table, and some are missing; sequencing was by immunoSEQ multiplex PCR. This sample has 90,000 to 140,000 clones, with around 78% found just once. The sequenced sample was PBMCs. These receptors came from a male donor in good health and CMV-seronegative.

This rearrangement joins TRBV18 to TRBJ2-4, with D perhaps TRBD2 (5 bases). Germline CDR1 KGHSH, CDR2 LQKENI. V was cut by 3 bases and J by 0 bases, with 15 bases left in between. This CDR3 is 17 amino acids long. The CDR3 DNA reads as TGTGCCAGCTCACCCGCGGGTGGGGAACGAGCCAAAAACATTCAGTACTTC. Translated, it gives CASSPAGGERAKNIQYF.

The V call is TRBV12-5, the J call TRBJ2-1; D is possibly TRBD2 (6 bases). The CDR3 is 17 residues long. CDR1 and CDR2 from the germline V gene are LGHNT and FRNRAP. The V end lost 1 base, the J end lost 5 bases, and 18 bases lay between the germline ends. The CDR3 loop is CASGLALSGSGNNEQFF. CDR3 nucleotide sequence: TGTGCTAGTGGTTTGGCGCTTTCGGGTAGCGGCAACAATGAGCAGTTCTTC.

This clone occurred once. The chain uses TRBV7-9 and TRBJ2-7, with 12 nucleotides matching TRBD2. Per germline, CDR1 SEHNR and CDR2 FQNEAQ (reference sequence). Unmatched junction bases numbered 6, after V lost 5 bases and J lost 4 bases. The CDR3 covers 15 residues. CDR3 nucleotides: TGTGCCAGCAGCGGTGGGACTAGCGGGCTGTACGAGCAGTACTTC. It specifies CASSGGTSGLYEQYF.

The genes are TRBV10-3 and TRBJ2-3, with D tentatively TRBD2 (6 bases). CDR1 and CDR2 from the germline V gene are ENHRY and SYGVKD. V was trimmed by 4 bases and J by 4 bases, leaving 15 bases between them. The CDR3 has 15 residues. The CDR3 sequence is CAISGARRGADTQYF. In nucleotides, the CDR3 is TGTGCCATCAGTGGGGCGAGGAGGGGCGCAGATACGCAGTATTTT.

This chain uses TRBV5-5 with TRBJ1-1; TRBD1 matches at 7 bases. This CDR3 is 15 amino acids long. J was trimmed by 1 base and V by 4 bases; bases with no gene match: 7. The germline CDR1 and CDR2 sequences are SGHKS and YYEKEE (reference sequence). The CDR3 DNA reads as TGTGCCAGCAGCCCGGGGGACAGCCAGAACACTGAAGCTTTCTTT. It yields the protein CASSPGDSQNTEAFF. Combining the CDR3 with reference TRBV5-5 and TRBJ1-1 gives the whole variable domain DAGVTQSPTHLIKTRGQQVTLRCSPISGHKSVSWYQQVLGQGPQFIFQYYEKEERGRGNFPDRFSARQFPNYSSELNVNALLLGDSALYLCASSPGDSQNTEAFFGQGTRLTVV.

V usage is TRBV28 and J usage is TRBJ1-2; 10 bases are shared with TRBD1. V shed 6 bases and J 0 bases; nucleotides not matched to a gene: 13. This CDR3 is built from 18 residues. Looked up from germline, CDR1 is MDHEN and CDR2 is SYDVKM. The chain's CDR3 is CASRRGQGRVGTNYGYTF. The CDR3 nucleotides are TGTGCCAGCAGACGGGGACAGGGGAGAGTGGGCACTAACTATGGCTACACCTTC.

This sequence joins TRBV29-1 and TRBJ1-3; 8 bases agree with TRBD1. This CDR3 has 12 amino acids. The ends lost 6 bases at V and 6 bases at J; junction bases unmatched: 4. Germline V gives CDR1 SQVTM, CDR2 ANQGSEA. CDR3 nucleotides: TGCAGCGTGGAGACAGGGGAAAACACCATATATTTT. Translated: CSVETGENTIYF.

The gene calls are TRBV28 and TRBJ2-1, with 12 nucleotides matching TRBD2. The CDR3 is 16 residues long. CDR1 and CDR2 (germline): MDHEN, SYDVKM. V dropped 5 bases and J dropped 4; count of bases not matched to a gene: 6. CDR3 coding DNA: TGTGCCAGCAGTCCTGGACTAGCGGGGCCATACAATGAGCAGTTCTTC. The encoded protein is CASSPGLAGPYNEQFF.

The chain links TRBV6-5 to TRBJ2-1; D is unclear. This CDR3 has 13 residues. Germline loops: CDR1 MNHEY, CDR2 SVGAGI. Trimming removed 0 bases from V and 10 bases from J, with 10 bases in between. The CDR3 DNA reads TGTGCCAGCAGTTACTCACCCACCCAGGAGCAGTTCTTC. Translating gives CASSYSPTQEQFF.

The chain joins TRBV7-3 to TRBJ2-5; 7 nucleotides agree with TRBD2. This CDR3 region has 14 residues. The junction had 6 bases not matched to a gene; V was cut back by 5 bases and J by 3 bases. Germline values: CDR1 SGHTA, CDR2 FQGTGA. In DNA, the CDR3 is TGTGCCAGCAGCATGGGTGGGGGGGAAGAGACCCAGTACTTC. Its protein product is CASSMGGGEETQYF.

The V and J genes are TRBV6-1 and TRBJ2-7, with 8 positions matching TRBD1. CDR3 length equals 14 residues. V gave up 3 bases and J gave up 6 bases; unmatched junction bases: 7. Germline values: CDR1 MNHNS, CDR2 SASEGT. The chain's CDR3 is CASSEAGGSSEQYF. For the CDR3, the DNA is TGTGCCAGCAGTGAGGCAGGGGGCTCGAGCGAGCAGTACTTC.

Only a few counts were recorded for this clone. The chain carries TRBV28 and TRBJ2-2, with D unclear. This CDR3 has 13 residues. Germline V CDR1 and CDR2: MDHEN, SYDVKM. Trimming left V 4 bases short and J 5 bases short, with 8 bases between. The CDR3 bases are TGTGCCAGCAGTTCAGACTCTACCGGGGAGCTGTTTTTT. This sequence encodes CASSSDSTGELFF.

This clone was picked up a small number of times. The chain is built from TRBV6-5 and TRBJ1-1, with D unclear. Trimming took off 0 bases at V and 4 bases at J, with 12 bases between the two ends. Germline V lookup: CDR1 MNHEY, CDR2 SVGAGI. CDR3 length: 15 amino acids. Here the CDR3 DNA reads TGTGCCAGCAGTTACTCGATAGGGAGTGCCACTGAAGCTTTCTTT. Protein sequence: CASSYSIGSATEAFF.

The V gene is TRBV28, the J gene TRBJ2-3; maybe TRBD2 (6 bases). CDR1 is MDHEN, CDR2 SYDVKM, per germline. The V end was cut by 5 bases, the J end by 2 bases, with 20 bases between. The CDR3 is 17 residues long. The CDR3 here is CASSPSSGTLSTDTQYF. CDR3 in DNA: TGTGCCAGCAGTCCCTCTTCCGGGACTTTGTCCACAGATACGCAGTATTTT.

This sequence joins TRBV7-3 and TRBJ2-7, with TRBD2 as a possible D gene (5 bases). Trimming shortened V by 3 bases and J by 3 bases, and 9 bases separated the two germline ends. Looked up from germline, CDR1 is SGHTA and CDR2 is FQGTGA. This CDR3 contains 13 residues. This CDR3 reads CASSFGENYEQYF. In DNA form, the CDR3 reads TGTGCCAGCAGCTTTGGGGAGAACTACGAGCAGTACTTC.

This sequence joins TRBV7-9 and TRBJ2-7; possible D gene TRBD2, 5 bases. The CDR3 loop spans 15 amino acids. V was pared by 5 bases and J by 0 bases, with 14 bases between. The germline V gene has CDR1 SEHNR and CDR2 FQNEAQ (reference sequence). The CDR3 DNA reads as TGTGCCAGCAGCCCCACCCCGACTACCTCCTACGAGCAGTACTTC. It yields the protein CASSPTPTTSYEQYF.